The 25 T cell receptor beta chains reported below all come from one sample, sequenced in a study of regulatory T cells in long-lasting Graves disease. The time point was: newly diagnosed GD, antithyroid drugs for less than 3 months. From PBMCs, RNA was extracted and then used to make the TCR library. Combining iRepertoire HTBI primers with Arm-PCR of CDR3 regions, the authors built TCR beta libraries. MiXCR, applied by TCRdb to the multiplex PCR reads, yields one record per CDR3 protein. Here the sample spans 510,000 or so distinct CDR3 sequences, about 12% being singletons. The same specimen was also included in a second study, on T cells in Graves' hyperthyroidism and ophthalmopathy.

The source material was peripheral blood mononuclear cells (PBMCs), sampled at new diagnosis, from a patient treated with antithyroid drugs. Receptor source: a woman between 25 and 40 years old with Graves disease.

The V gene is TRBV6-1, the J gene TRBJ2-5, with 11 bases matching TRBD1. J gave up 10 bases and V 0 bases, and 4 bases lay outside the gene matches. This CDR3 contains 14 residues. Germline loops: CDR1 MNHNS, CDR2 SASEGT. CDR3 DNA sequence: TGTGCCAGCAGTGAAGCTAGGACAGGGGGCATCCAGTACTTC. It specifies CASSEARTGGIQYF.

The table lists this clonotype with many counts. The chain employs TRBV6-1 and TRBJ2-7, with 8 bases lining up with TRBD1. The CDR3 is 16 amino acids. The trim removed 2 bases at V and 0 bases at J, leaving 6 bases unmatched. CDR1 is MNHNS, CDR2 SASEGT, per germline. CDR3 DNA sequence: TGTGCCAGCAGTGAATGGGGACAGGTGAGCTCCTACGAGCAGTACTTC. It specifies CASSEWGQVSSYEQYF.

In its sample, this clonotype was seen many times. The chain joins TRBV2 to TRBJ2-5; 8 bases agree with TRBD1. The V gene's germline CDR1 is SNHLY and CDR2 FYNNEI. Germline trimming cut 6 bases from V and 1 base from J; bases unmatched to any gene: 7. The CDR3 consists of 15 residues. CDR3 DNA: TGTGCCAGCAGCTTGCAGGGGGCGCCCCAAGAGACCCAGTACTTC. Its protein is CASSLQGAPQETQYF.

In its sample, this clonotype was seen a few times. A much larger clone lies one base from this, so it may be a read error. The rearrangement joins TRBV20-1 to TRBJ2-7, with D perhaps matching TRBD2 (8 bases). The CDR3 length is 14 residues. Germline CDR1 and CDR2: DFQATT and SNEGSKA (reference sequence). The V gene lost 3 bases and the J gene lost 9 bases, with 21 bases spanning the gap. As DNA, the CDR3 is TGCAGTGCTAGGCTGAAGGGGGCGGGAGGCGGGCAGTACTTC. This translates into CSARLKGAGGGQYF.

This clonotype has more than one count but fewer than ten. The J gene is TRBJ1-2, the V gene TRBV2; D unresolved. This CDR3 comprises 13 residues. The germline gives CDR1 SNHLY, CDR2 FYNNEI. Trimming removed 7 bases from V and 2 bases from J, with 11 bases in between. CDR3 protein: CASMLQFNYGYTF. Here the CDR3 DNA reads TGTGCCAGCATGCTACAGTTCAACTATGGCTACACCTTC.

The chain recombines TRBV19 with TRBJ1-1; D is ambiguous. Germline V gene data show CDR1 as LNHDA and CDR2 as SQIVND (reference sequence). V was cut by 6 bases and J by 9 bases, with 23 bases left in between. This CDR3 is 15 amino acids long. This chain's CDR3 is CASSYQTSASEQAFF. The CDR3 DNA follows: TGTGCCAGTAGCTATCAGACCTCGGCGTCAGAACAAGCTTTCTTT.

There are many counts of this clonotype. V and J are TRBV27 and TRBJ2-7; D is uncertain. CDR3 length: 13 amino acids. Germline V gene sequence: CDR1 MNHEY, CDR2 SMNVEV (reference sequence). The V end was cut by 3 bases, the J end by 3 bases, with 9 bases between. CDR3 DNA sequence: TGTGCCAGCAGTTTTGGGTCTTACTACGAGCAGTACTTC. Translation: CASSFGSYYEQYF.

This clonotype has a count of ten or more. The chain combines TRBV6-5 with TRBJ1-1, with 7 bases lining up with TRBD1. The CDR3 is 13 residues long. With V trimmed by 4 bases and J by 8 bases, 7 bases remained unmatched. Germline V CDR1 and CDR2: MNHEY, SVGAGI. CDR3 sequence (DNA): TGTGCCAGCAGTTTTAGGGGGCGCGAGGAAGCTTTCTTT. It codes for CASSFRGREEAFF.

A note on this clonotype: The CDR3 does not close with the conserved phenylalanine or tryptophan, likely indicating a read error. V is TRBV3-1 and J is TRBJ2-5; D possibly uses TRBD1 or TRBD2 (5 bases each). Germline CDR1 is LGHDT and CDR2 is YNNKEL (reference sequence). V was shortened by 9 bases and J by 9 bases, with 14 bases between the two germline ends. The CDR3 contains 11 residues. The CDR3 DNA is TGTGCCAGTGAAAACCGAGGGGCCCAGTACCTC. This translates into CASENRGAQYL.

In its sample, this clonotype was seen a few times. This chain uses TRBV7-3 with TRBJ1-2; weak D call: TRBD1 (6 bases). V was cut by 5 bases and J by 4 bases, with 20 bases left in between. The CDR3 is 16 amino acids. Germline CDR1 SGHTA, CDR2 FQGTGA. CDR3 sequence (DNA): TGTGCCAGCAGCCCGGTTGGATCTGGACAGACCTATGGCTACACCTTC. It translates to CASSPVGSGQTYGYTF.

This clonotype showed up many times. This chain connects TRBV3-1 to TRBJ1-5; 8 nucleotides line up with TRBD1. CDR1 is LGHDT, CDR2 YNNKEL, per germline (reference sequence). The trim removed 4 bases at V and 9 bases at J, leaving 8 bases unmatched. The CDR3 has 14 residues. CDR3 DNA: TGTGCCAGCAGCCCAGGGACAGGTCAGCGGCCCCAGCATTTT. Residues: CASSPGTGQRPQHF.

Ten or more counts support this clonotype. This rearrangement joins TRBV27 to TRBJ1-1; D is unclear. This CDR3 contains 13 residues. V lost 3 bases and J 6 bases, leaving 11 bases between the germline ends. Germline V gene lookup returns CDR1 MNHEY and CDR2 SMNVEV (reference sequence). CDR3 sequence: CASSFSGRAEAFF. CDR3 in DNA: TGTGCCAGCAGTTTTAGTGGGCGGGCTGAAGCTTTCTTT.

This clonotype occurred many times. This chain links TRBV7-9 with TRBJ2-5, with D possibly called TRBD1 or TRBD2 (5 bases each). CDR1 is SEHNR, CDR2 FQNEAQ, per germline (reference sequence). This CDR3 is 17 amino acids long. Between the trimmed V and J ends, which lost 3 bases and 1 base, there was a span of 18 bases. The CDR3 coding sequence is TGTGCCAGCAGCTTGGGACGGTCAAAAGGCCCCCAAGAGACCCAGTACTTC. This encodes CASSLGRSKGPQETQYF. Complete variable domain (other parts from reference TRBV7-9 and TRBJ2-5): DTGVSQNPRHKITKRGQNVTFRCDPISEHNRLYWYRQTLGQGPEFLTYFQNEAQLEKSRLLSDRFSAERPKGSFSTLEIQRTEQGDSAMYLCASSLGRSKGPQETQYFGPGTRLLVL.

This chain uses TRBV20-1 with TRBJ2-7, with D possibly being TRBD2 (6 bases). Trimming took off 1 base at V and 4 bases at J, with 11 bases between the two ends. Germline CDR1 and CDR2: DFQATT and SNEGSKA (reference sequence). The CDR3 is made up of 13 amino acids. The CDR3 DNA sequence: TGCAGTGCTAGAGGGAGGGCGGCTTACGAGCAGTACTTC. Amino acid sequence: CSARGRAAYEQYF.

In this sample, this clonotype turned up many times. The V gene is TRBV7-8, the J gene TRBJ2-4, with 12 positions matching TRBD2. Looked up from germline, CDR1 is SGHVS and CDR2 is FQNEAQ. With 5 bases clipped from V and 2 bases from J, the junction kept 4 bases outside the gene matches. There are 16 residues in the CDR3. CDR3: CASSGLAGGPKNIQYF. CDR3 sequence (DNA): TGTGCCAGCAGCGGCCTAGCGGGAGGGCCCAAAAACATTCAGTACTTC. The whole variable domain, remainder taken from reference TRBV7-8 and TRBJ2-4, is GAGVSQSPRYKVAKRGQDVALRCDPISGHVSLFWYQQALGQGPEFLTYFQNEAQLDKSGLPSDRFFAERPEGSVSTLKIQRTQQEDSAVYLCASSGLAGGPKNIQYFGAGTRLSVL.

V usage is TRBV19 and J usage is TRBJ2-1; TRBD1 matches at 9 bases. This CDR3 spans 13 amino acids. Germline V CDR1 and CDR2: LNHDA, SQIVND (reference sequence). Losses at the gene ends were 8 bases for V and 4 bases for J; bases not matched to a gene: 3. The CDR3 DNA reads TGTGCCAGTGGGACAGGGCTATACAATGAGCAGTTCTTC. Translation gives CASGTGLYNEQFF.

The chain couples TRBV24-1 to TRBJ2-3; 10 bases agree with TRBD1. The CDR3 runs to 17 residues. In germline, CDR1 is KGHDR, CDR2 SFDVKD. The junction had 7 bases not matched to a gene; V was cut back by 1 base and J by 4 bases. CDR3 bases: TGTGCCACCAGTGATTTCGCCGGGACAGGGGACGCAGATACGCAGTATTTT. Translation gives CATSDFAGTGDADTQYF.

This clonotype was seen ten or more times. It may be a read error: a sequence one base away is much more abundant. The V and J genes are TRBV7-9 and TRBJ2-3; D not resolved. Germline V CDR1 and CDR2: SEHNR, FQNEAQ (reference sequence). Trimming left V 3 bases short and J 4 bases short, with 5 bases between. This CDR3 spans 12 amino acids. CDR3 bases: TGTGCCAGCAGCTTTGGGCCAGATACGCAGTATTTT. It is translated as CASSFGPDTQYF. Variable domain in full (rest from reference TRBV7-9 and TRBJ2-3): DTGVSQNPRHKITKRGQNVTFRCDPISEHNRLYWYRQTLGQGPEFLTYFQNEAQLEKSRLLSDRFSAERPKGSFSTLEIQRTEQGDSAMYLCASSFGPDTQYFGPGTRLTVL.

This clonotype was observed at least ten times. The gene calls are TRBV28 and TRBJ2-7, with D maybe TRBD1 (6 bases). The CDR3 has 13 amino acids. The ends were cut back, 5 bases at V and 5 bases at J, with 13 bases in the middle. The germline gives CDR1 MDHEN, CDR2 SYDVKM. The CDR3 DNA follows: TGTGCCAGCAGTCTCCAGGGGCTCAACGAGCAGTACTTC. Amino acids: CASSLQGLNEQYF.

This clonotype was found a few times. The CDR3 here is CASSEQGLEGYGYTF. CDR3 bases: TGTGCCAGCAGTGAACAAGGTTTGGAAGGTTATGGCTACACCTTC. The chain has TRBV25-1 and TRBJ1-2; the D is unclear. There are 15 residues in the CDR3. Germline V lookup: CDR1 MGHDK, CDR2 SYGVNS. Trimming removed 2 bases from V and 5 bases from J, with 15 bases in between.

This clonotype came up a few times. The gene calls are TRBV6-1 and TRBJ1-1; TRBD1 is a possible D gene (6 bases). With 7 bases removed from V and 2 bases from J, the gap between germline ends came to 11 bases. This CDR3 is 13 amino acids long. Germline-derived CDR1 and CDR2 are MNHNS and SASEGT. This CDR3 is CASTEDRNTEAFF. In DNA, the CDR3 is TGTGCCAGCACCGAGGACAGAAACACTGAAGCTTTCTTT.

This clonotype was seen ten or more times. The V call is TRBV2, the J call TRBJ1-2; D is uncertain. CDR3 length: 15 residues. Germline CDR1 reads SNHLY; CDR2 reads FYNNEI. The V and J ends lost 4 bases and 2 bases respectively, with 14 bases between them. CDR3 region: CASSVGQLRNYGYTF. CDR3 bases: TGTGCCAGCAGTGTAGGGCAACTCCGGAACTATGGCTACACCTTC.

This clonotype was picked up a small number of times. This chain connects TRBV19 to TRBJ2-7, with D perhaps TRBD1 (5 bases). This CDR3 has 13 residues. Germline CDR1 reads LNHDA; CDR2 reads SQIVND (reference sequence). V was pared by 5 bases and J by 2 bases, with 10 bases between. The CDR3 is CASSRSGPYEQYF. For the CDR3, the DNA is TGTGCCAGTAGTCGGTCAGGGCCCTACGAGCAGTACTTC.

The chain employs TRBV6-5 and TRBJ2-1; D might be TRBD1 or TRBD2, each matching 7 bases. This CDR3 has 17 amino acids. The V gene's germline CDR1 is MNHEY and CDR2 SVGAGI. Trimming removed 0 bases at V and 10 bases at J, with 22 bases between. The CDR3 DNA is TGTGCCAGCAGTTACTCGAGGGGGCTAGCGGTACGAGGGGAGCAGTTCTTC. Its protein product is CASSYSRGLAVRGEQFF.

This clonotype was observed at least ten times. V and J are TRBV24-1 and TRBJ1-1; no clear D. The germline V and J ends were trimmed by 3 bases and 7 bases, with 14 bases remaining between them. This CDR3 region has 14 residues. CDR1 is KGHDR, CDR2 SFDVKD, per germline. The CDR3 protein is CATSDGIGRNEAFF. The CDR3 DNA reads TGTGCCACCAGTGATGGAATAGGGAGAAATGAAGCTTTCTTT.